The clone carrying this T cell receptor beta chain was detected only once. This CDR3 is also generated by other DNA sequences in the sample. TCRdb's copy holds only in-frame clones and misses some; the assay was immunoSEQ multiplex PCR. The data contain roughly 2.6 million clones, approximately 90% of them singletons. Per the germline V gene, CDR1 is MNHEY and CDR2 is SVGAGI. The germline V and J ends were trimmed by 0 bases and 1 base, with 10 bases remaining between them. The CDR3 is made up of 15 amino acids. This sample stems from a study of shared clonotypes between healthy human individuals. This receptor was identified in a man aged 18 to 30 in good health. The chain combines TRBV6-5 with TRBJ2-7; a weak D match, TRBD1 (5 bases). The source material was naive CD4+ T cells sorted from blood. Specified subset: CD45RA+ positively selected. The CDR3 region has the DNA TGTGCCAGCAGTTACTCGATGGCAGGGTCCTACGAGCAGTACTTC. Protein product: CASSYSMAGSYEQYF.